This paragraph reports one TCR beta chain. What it recognizes is unknown. The data are from a study of cytomegalovirus exposure and HLA in healthy donors. General observations from the study: Some V segments (TRBV6-2 and TRBV6-3 among them) were excluded as indistinguishable. According to reports, the classifier identified cytomegalovirus status with high specificity and sensitivity.

Both 60 Vbeta primers and 13 Jbeta primers went into the PCR. Original processing notes: It was a later analysis that counted about 80 million unique TCR beta chains, of which some 10 million were shared. Generated by immunoSEQ multiplex PCR, the TCRdb table keeps only in-frame clones and is missing some. Clone size and V and J calls were adopted from that table, with D and trimming inferred from the DNA. The ten top clones account for roughly 3.5%, within a sample of more than 90,000 clones. CDR1 SEHNR and CDR2 FQNEAQ come from the germline V gene (reference sequence). V lost 2 bases to trimming and J lost 5 bases; unmatched junction nucleotides: 2. This CDR3 has 15 residues.

Sequenced sample: PBMCs. The chain links TRBV7-9 to TRBJ1-4; 10 bases agree with TRBD1. The clonotype originates from a man aged 30 to 45 in good health and CMV-seronegative. The CDR3 DNA follows: TGTGCCAGCAGCTTAAGGGGACAGGGGAATGAAAAACTGTTTTTT. Encoded protein: CASSLRGQGNEKLFF.